The 14 T cell receptor beta chains below all came from one sample that was sequenced in a study of blood T cell repertoires in COVID-19. Measured with immunoSEQ multiplex PCR; TCRdb has only the in-frame clones, and not every one. The sample carries 100,000 to 150,000 clones, less than 90% recorded once. The sequenced material came from peripheral blood. These receptors originate from a woman in her 30s who had recovered from COVID-19.

The V gene is TRBV11-2, the J gene TRBJ2-7; no clear D. The CDR3 contains 13 residues. The germline CDR1 and CDR2 sequences are SGHAT and FQNNGV. V shed 5 bases and J shed 6 bases, with 14 bases lying between them. This CDR3 reads CASSPRFEREQYF. The CDR3 DNA follows: TGTGCCAGCAGCCCGAGGTTTGAGCGCGAGCAGTACTTC.

CDR3 residues: CASSYRDTFYEQYF. CDR3 bases: TGTGCCAGCAGTTACCGGGACACCTTCTACGAGCAGTACTTC. This chain joins TRBV6-6 and TRBJ2-7, with D maybe TRBD1 (6 bases). CDR1 is MNHNY, CDR2 SVGAGI, per germline (reference sequence). V was clipped by 2 bases and J by 3 bases, with 11 bases between them. The CDR3 is made up of 14 amino acids.

The chain is built from TRBV7-9 and TRBJ2-7; D is possibly TRBD2 (5 bases). The V and J ends lost 4 bases and 3 bases respectively, with 16 bases between them. CDR1 is SEHNR, CDR2 FQNEAQ, per germline (reference sequence). This CDR3 spans 15 amino acids. The CDR3 here is CASSSSAGVLYEQYF. CDR3 DNA: TGTGCCAGCAGCTCCTCGGCGGGTGTCCTCTACGAGCAGTACTTC.

The V gene is TRBV11-2, the J gene TRBJ2-1; D ambiguous. This CDR3 has 15 residues. V was clipped by 0 bases and J by 3 bases, with 9 bases between them. CDR1 is SGHAT and CDR2 is FQNNGV in the germline V gene. CDR3 protein: CASSLEPGYYNEQFF. The CDR3 DNA reads TGTGCCAGCAGCTTAGAGCCAGGATACTACAATGAGCAGTTCTTC.

J is TRBJ1-1 and V is TRBV2; possible D gene TRBD1, 6 bases. Germline loops: CDR1 SNHLY, CDR2 FYNNEI. The CDR3 consists of 13 residues. The V gene lost 7 bases and the J gene lost 2 bases, with 11 bases spanning the gap. The CDR3 region has the DNA TGTGCCAGCATGAGACAGGAAAACACTGAAGCTTTCTTT. It codes for CASMRQENTEAFF.

CDR3 residues: CASSLTQGEQPQHF. The CDR3 region has the DNA TGTGCCAGCAGCTTAACTCAGGGTGAACAGCCCCAGCATTTT. The chain couples TRBV7-9 to TRBJ1-5, with a tentative D call TRBD1 (5 bases). Per germline, CDR1 SEHNR and CDR2 FQNEAQ (reference sequence). V was trimmed by 2 bases and J by 7 bases, leaving 12 bases between them. CDR3 length equals 14 residues.

The chain employs TRBV9 and TRBJ1-2; tentative D call: TRBD1 (6 bases). V lost 3 bases and J lost 4, with 13 bases in between. This CDR3 has 14 amino acids. Germline CDR1 SGDLS, CDR2 YYNGEE. The CDR3 region has the DNA TGTGCCAGCAGCGCCGATACAGGGATCTATGGCTACACCTTC. Translation gives CASSADTGIYGYTF.

In its sample, this clone was seen many times. CDR3 bases: TGTGCCAGCAGCTTAAGGACAGGGGAAGGGTATGAAGCTTTCTTT. This translates into CASSLRTGEGYEAFF. This chain joins TRBV7-8 and TRBJ1-1; 9 positions match TRBD1. CDR3 length equals 15 residues. With V trimmed by 2 bases and J by 7 bases, 8 bases remained unmatched. The germline gives CDR1 SGHVS, CDR2 FQNEAQ.

The chain joins TRBV9 to TRBJ2-1, with TRBD2 matching over 8 bases. The V segment lost 6 bases and the J segment 9 bases; nucleotides outside the gene matches: 11. The germline V gene encodes CDR1 SGDLS and CDR2 YYNGEE. This CDR3 spans 14 amino acids. The CDR3 sequence: CASNPAGVNGEQFF. For the CDR3, the DNA is TGTGCCAGCAACCCAGCGGGAGTGAATGGTGAGCAGTTCTTC.

The J gene is TRBJ2-4, the V gene TRBV2, with 7 bases aligning to TRBD2. Germline V lookup: CDR1 SNHLY, CDR2 FYNNEI. This CDR3 has 15 residues. Trimming at V came to 8 bases and at J to 4 bases, leaving 11 bases not matched to a gene. The CDR3 bases are TGTGCCAGCGGGAGGGTTAGCGGCCAGAAAAACATTCAGTACTTC. This gives the protein CASGRVSGQKNIQYF.

The chain has TRBV5-1 and TRBJ1-4; 9 bases are a match to TRBD1. Germline lookup yields CDR1 SGHRS and CDR2 YFSETQ. The V segment lost 4 bases and the J segment 6 bases; nucleotides outside the gene matches: 7. The CDR3 is 15 residues long. The CDR3 sequence: CASSMGGQGYEKLFF. The CDR3 DNA reads as TGCGCCAGCAGCATGGGGGGACAGGGATATGAAAAACTGTTTTTT.

The chain carries TRBV29-1 and TRBJ2-7; TRBD2 agrees at 8 bases. Germline CDR1 SQVTM, CDR2 ANQGSEA. The CDR3 runs 13 residues. Trimming took 4 bases from V and 6 from J; bases not matched to a gene: 8. For the CDR3, the DNA is TGCAGCGTTGCGGGGGGGGCAGGGCGCGAGCAGTACTTC. This gives the protein CSVAGGAGREQYF.

This chain connects TRBV6-5 to TRBJ1-1; no definite D call. Germline V CDR1 and CDR2: MNHEY, SVGAGI. This CDR3 is 15 amino acids long. V lost 6 bases and J lost 0, with 14 bases in between. The CDR3 coding sequence is TGTGCCAGCAGCATCGAGGCTTCTCTGAACACTGAAGCTTTCTTT. Translated, it gives CASSIEASLNTEAFF.

The chain links TRBV9 to TRBJ2-1; 11 positions match TRBD2. Germline V gene sequence: CDR1 SGDLS, CDR2 YYNGEE. The CDR3 covers 15 residues. Germline trimming cut 6 bases from V and 4 bases from J; bases unmatched to any gene: 6. As DNA, the CDR3 is TGTGCCAGCACCAGTGGGACTAGCGGATACAATGAGCAGTTCTTC. It specifies CASTSGTSGYNEQFF.